This entry lists 14 T cell receptor beta chains sequenced from one sample in a study of Ad26.COV2.S vaccination and SARS-CoV-2 variants. Here immunoSEQ multiplex PCR was the method, and the copy in TCRdb shows in-frame clones only, minus some. The sample has approximately 240,000 clones, around nine tenths seen once. Indicated treatment: approximately 18 received Ad26.COV2.S at low or high dose, single or two shots; about five received placebo; per-sample allocation not given. Collection of the samples took place on day 63 after the first injection of vaccine or placebo. This material consisted of peripheral blood, taken in a trial of Ad26.COV2.S vaccine versus placebo. These receptors came from a person between 18 and 65 years old who received the Ad26.COV2.S COVID-19 vaccine or a placebo.

The genes are TRBV7-2 and TRBJ1-2; TRBD1 matches at 8 bases. V dropped 6 bases and J dropped 3; count of bases not matched to a gene: 12. Germline lookup yields CDR1 SGHTA and CDR2 FQGNSA. The CDR3 covers 16 residues. CDR3 amino acids: CASRQVRAGGHYGYTF. CDR3 coding DNA: TGTGCCAGCAGACAAGTAAGGGCAGGGGGCCACTATGGCTACACCTTC.

The rearrangement links TRBV7-6 to TRBJ1-1; TRBD1 matches at 7 bases. This CDR3 has 15 residues. Unmatched junction bases numbered 10, after V lost 5 bases and J lost 4 bases. Germline V lookup: CDR1 SGHVS, CDR2 FNYEAQ. CDR3 sequence (DNA): TGTGCCAGCAGCCCCCAGGGGGGGTCGGGCACTGAAGCTTTCTTT. It yields the protein CASSPQGGSGTEAFF.

The chain recombines TRBV19 with TRBJ1-1, with 9 bases fitting TRBD1. The CDR3 has 14 amino acids. V gave up 11 bases and J gave up 5 bases; unmatched junction bases: 12. The germline V gene has CDR1 LNHDA and CDR2 SQIVND (reference sequence). The CDR3 spells CASHSQGARTEAFF. CDR3 DNA sequence: TGTGCCTCGCACTCACAGGGGGCGAGAACTGAAGCTTTCTTT.

The genes are TRBV6-5 and TRBJ2-1; unclear D gene. The CDR3 runs 13 residues. The germline V gene has CDR1 MNHEY and CDR2 SVGAGI. Trimming took off 6 bases at V and 7 bases at J, with 13 bases between the two ends. This CDR3 reads CASSQTEVNEQFF. The CDR3 DNA reads TGTGCCAGCAGCCAAACCGAGGTGAATGAGCAGTTCTTC.

V is TRBV7-9 and J is TRBJ2-7; TRBD1 matches 9 bases. The CDR3 runs to 16 residues. Trimming removed 5 bases from V and 2 bases from J; junction bases left unmatched: 10. CDR1 is SEHNR, CDR2 FQNEAQ, per germline (reference sequence). CDR3 sequence: CASSHVGQGTPYEQYF. CDR3 DNA sequence: TGTGCCAGCAGCCACGTAGGACAGGGGACCCCCTACGAGCAGTACTTC.

This chain links TRBV24-1 with TRBJ2-3; weak D call: TRBD2 (6 bases). Germline V gene sequence: CDR1 KGHDR, CDR2 SFDVKD. The CDR3 runs 13 residues. The ends were cut back, 7 bases at V and 0 bases at J, with 7 bases in the middle. The CDR3 region is CATSRGSTDTQYF. For the CDR3, the DNA is TGTGCCACCAGCCGGGGGAGCACAGATACGCAGTATTTT.

The rearrangement uses TRBV28 and TRBJ2-1, with 9 bases lining up with TRBD2. V was pared by 5 bases and J by 7 bases, with 9 bases of the junction left unmatched. Looked up from germline, CDR1 is MDHEN and CDR2 is SYDVKM. This CDR3 comprises 15 residues. CDR3 in DNA: TGTGCCAGCAGTCGGGCGTCAGGACTAGCGAATGAGCAGTTCTTC. It codes for CASSRASGLANEQFF.

This chain connects TRBV5-4 to TRBJ2-1; 7 bases map to TRBD1. CDR3 length: 15 amino acids. Germline V gene lookup returns CDR1 SGHNT and CDR2 YYREEE (reference sequence). J lost 6 bases, V lost 0 bases, and 6 bases had no gene match. The CDR3 DNA follows: TGTGCCAGCAGCTTGGAGGGGACAGCCGCCAATGAGCAGTTCTTC. The encoded protein is CASSLEGTAANEQFF.

The rearrangement links TRBV11-3 to TRBJ2-1; D is possibly TRBD1 (5 bases). CDR1 and CDR2 (germline): SGHNT, YENEEA. The CDR3 consists of 15 residues. V gave up 2 bases and J gave up 7 bases, with 15 bases separating them. This CDR3 reads CASSLTGQRGNEQFF. The CDR3 nucleotides read TGTGCCAGCAGCTTAACCGGACAAAGGGGAAATGAGCAGTTCTTC.

A note on this clone: The sample holds other DNA sequences that translate to the same CDR3. V gene TRBV5-1 combines with J gene TRBJ2-7; D unclear. The V gene's germline CDR1 is SGHRS and CDR2 YFSETQ. The V end lost 0 bases, the J end lost 0 bases, and 7 bases lay between the germline ends. This CDR3 is built from 14 residues. CDR3 nucleotide sequence: TGCGCCAGCAGCTTGGCCCCGGTCTCCTACGAGCAGTACTTC. Translating it yields CASSLAPVSYEQYF.

This rearrangement joins TRBV5-1 to TRBJ1-1; D remains ambiguous. The CDR3 contains 12 residues. V gave up 1 base and J gave up 1 base, with 2 bases separating them. Germline V gene sequence: CDR1 SGHRS, CDR2 YFSETQ. The CDR3 loop reads CASSLTNTEAFF. The CDR3 coding sequence is TGCGCCAGCAGCTTGACGAACACTGAAGCTTTCTTT.

The V call is TRBV27, the J call TRBJ2-3; possibly TRBD1 for D (6 bases). Germline assignment: CDR1 MNHEY and CDR2 SMNVEV (reference sequence). The CDR3 runs 15 residues. Trimming removed 2 bases at V and 0 bases at J, with 9 bases between. CDR3 coding DNA: TGTGCCAGCAGTTTAGTGGGGGCTAGCACAGATACGCAGTATTTT. Amino acid sequence: CASSLVGASTDTQYF.

V and J are TRBV7-2 and TRBJ2-2; D is unresolved. The V end lost 5 bases, the J end lost 6 bases, and 16 bases lay between the germline ends. This CDR3 has 15 amino acids. Germline CDR1 reads SGHTA; CDR2 reads FQGNSA. CDR3 sequence: CASSKFTGSAGELFF. The CDR3 bases are TGTGCCAGCAGCAAGTTCACTGGGTCGGCCGGGGAGCTGTTTTTT.

This clone has just one count. The chain links TRBV10-3 to TRBJ1-6; 8 bases are shared with TRBD1. V was pared by 7 bases and J by 7 bases, with 3 bases of the junction left unmatched. The CDR3 runs to 13 residues. Germline-derived CDR1 and CDR2 are ENHRY and SYGVKD. As DNA, the CDR3 is TGTGCCATCAAAGGGACAGGAAATTCACCCCTCCACTTT. Translating gives CAIKGTGNSPLHF.